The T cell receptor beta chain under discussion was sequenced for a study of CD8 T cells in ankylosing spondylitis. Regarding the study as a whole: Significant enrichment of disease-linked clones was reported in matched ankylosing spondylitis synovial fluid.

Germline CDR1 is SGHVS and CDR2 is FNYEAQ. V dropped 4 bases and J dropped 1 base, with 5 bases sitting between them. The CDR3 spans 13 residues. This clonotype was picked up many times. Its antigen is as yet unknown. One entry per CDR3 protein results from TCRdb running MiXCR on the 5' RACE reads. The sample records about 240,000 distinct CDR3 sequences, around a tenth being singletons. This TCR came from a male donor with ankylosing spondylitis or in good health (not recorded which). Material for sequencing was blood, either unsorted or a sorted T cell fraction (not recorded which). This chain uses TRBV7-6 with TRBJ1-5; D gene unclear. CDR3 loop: CASSSRSNQPQHF. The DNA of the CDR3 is TGTGCCAGCAGCTCTCGGAGCAATCAGCCCCAGCATTTT.